The clone carrying this TCR beta chain showed up many times. The antigen is undetermined. Distinct nucleotide sequences in the sample also encode this CDR3. The source of the sample is a study of OX40 agonist ivuxolimab in advanced cancers. Looking at the study overall: Every 2 weeks, patients got intravenous ivuxolimab at one of six dose levels (0.01-10 mg/kg). Patients enrolled in dose escalation were diagnosed with hepatocellular carcinoma, melanoma, renal cell or head and neck cancer.

Germline-derived CDR1 and CDR2 are MNHNY and SVGAGI (reference sequence). Trimming stripped 5 bases from V and 4 bases from J, with 6 bases between. CDR3 size: 12 residues. Study-wide results and caveats: Researchers report that CD8+ T cells had, on average, more expanded clones than CD4+.

Blood sampling took place at baseline, cycle 4 day 1, and cycle 7 day 1. Some clones are missing from TCRdb's copy, which holds only in-frame ones; the method was immunoSEQ multiplex PCR. The top ten clones hold roughly an eighth of a sample with about 59,000 clones, 75% to 95% of them seen once. The receptor comes from an adult with an advanced solid tumor such as melanoma, head and neck, liver or kidney cancer. The V and J genes are TRBV6-6 and TRBJ2-1; D remains unclear. The sample was CD4+ or CD8+ T cells sorted from blood, taken in a trial of the OX40 agonist ivuxolimab. DNA for the CDR3: TGTGCCAGCAGTCGACCTTACAATGAGCAGTTCTTC. Protein: CASSRPYNEQFF.